The 4 T cell receptor beta chains given below trace back to one sample, sequenced in a study of low-dose radiotherapy and immunotherapy resistance in tumors. Alpha and beta chains were covered, as first-strand cDNA relied on TRAV- and TRBV-specific primers. TCR amplification ran 15 to 20 PCR cycles using constant-region and V-primer adapter primers. Each CDR3 protein is one row after TCRdb ran MiXCR on the reads. The repertoire holds approximately 15,000 distinct CDR3 sequences, with roughly 60% as singletons. The receptors derive from a human donor with advanced metastatic prostate, ovarian, gallbladder or colorectal cancer (not recorded which). This table probably holds off-target reads from a library built for another chain.

This clonotype was counted between two and nine times. This chain joins TRBV2 and TRBJ2-2, with 10 bases that match TRBD2. This CDR3 spans 15 amino acids. The J segment lost 3 bases and the V segment lost 6 bases, leaving 4 bases of the junction unmatched. Germline V gene data show CDR1 as SNHLY and CDR2 as FYNNEI. The CDR3 DNA sequence: TGTGCCAGCAGCCTAGCGGGAGTGGACACCGGGGAGCTGTTTTTT. It specifies CASSLAGVDTGELFF.

There are a few counts of this clonotype. CDR3 protein: CASSLGGQSLYNEQFF. The CDR3 region has the DNA TGTGCCAGCAGTTTGGGGGGACAGAGTTTATACAATGAGCAGTTCTTC. The chain uses TRBV28 and TRBJ2-1, with TRBD1 as a possible D gene (7 bases). The V end was cut by 3 bases, the J end by 4 bases, with 16 bases between. Germline CDR1 is MDHEN and CDR2 is SYDVKM. This CDR3 comprises 16 residues.

The chain combines TRBV2 with TRBJ2-7, with a possible D match to TRBD1 (6 bases). Germline CDR1 reads SNHLY; CDR2 reads FYNNEI. This CDR3 is built from 15 residues. Deletions cut 1 base from V and 6 bases from J, with 16 bases between. The CDR3 region is CASSEVTGSSIEQYF. The CDR3 DNA reads as TGTGCCAGCAGTGAAGTGACAGGTTCCTCGATCGAGCAGTACTTC.

This clonotype was found a few times. This sequence joins TRBV7-2 and TRBJ2-1, with a possible D match to TRBD1 (5 bases). The V gene lost 5 bases and the J gene lost 5 bases, with 10 bases spanning the gap. This CDR3 is built from 13 residues. Per germline, CDR1 SGHTA and CDR2 FQGNSA. DNA for the CDR3: TGTGCCAGCAGCCAGGGAAGCAACAATGAGCAGTTCTTC. Translation gives CASSQGSNNEQFF.